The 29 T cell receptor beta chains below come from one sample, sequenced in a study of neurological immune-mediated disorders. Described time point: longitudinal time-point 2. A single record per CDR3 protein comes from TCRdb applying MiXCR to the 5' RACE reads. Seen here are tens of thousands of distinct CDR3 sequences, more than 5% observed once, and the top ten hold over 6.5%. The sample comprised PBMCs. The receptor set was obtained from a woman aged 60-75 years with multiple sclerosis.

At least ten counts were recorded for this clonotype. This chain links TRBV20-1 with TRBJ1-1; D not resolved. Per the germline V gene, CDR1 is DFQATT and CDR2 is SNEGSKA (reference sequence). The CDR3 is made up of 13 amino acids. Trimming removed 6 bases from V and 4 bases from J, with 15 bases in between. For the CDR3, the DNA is TGCAGTGCCCGCGATGGGTTACTCACTGAAGCTTTCTTT. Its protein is CSARDGLLTEAFF.

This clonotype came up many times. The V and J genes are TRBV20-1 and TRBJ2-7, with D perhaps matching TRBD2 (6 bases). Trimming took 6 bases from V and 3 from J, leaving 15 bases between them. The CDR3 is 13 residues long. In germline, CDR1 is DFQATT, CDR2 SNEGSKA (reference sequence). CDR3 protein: CSAGKAGFYEQYF. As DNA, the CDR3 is TGCAGTGCCGGAAAGGCGGGGTTCTACGAGCAGTACTTC.

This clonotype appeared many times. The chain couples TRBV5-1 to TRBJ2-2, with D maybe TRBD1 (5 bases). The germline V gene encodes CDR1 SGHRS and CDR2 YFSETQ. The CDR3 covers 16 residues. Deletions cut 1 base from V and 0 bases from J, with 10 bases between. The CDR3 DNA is TGCGCCAGCAGCTTGTGGGGCGGACCGAACACCGGGGAGCTGTTTTTT. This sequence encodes CASSLWGGPNTGELFF.

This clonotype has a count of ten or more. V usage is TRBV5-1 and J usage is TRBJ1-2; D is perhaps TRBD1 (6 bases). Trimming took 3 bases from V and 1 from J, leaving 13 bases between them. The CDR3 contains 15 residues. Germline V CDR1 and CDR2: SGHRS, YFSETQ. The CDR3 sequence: CASSWATGNNYGYTF. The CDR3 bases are TGCGCCAGCAGCTGGGCGACAGGAAATAACTATGGCTACACCTTC.

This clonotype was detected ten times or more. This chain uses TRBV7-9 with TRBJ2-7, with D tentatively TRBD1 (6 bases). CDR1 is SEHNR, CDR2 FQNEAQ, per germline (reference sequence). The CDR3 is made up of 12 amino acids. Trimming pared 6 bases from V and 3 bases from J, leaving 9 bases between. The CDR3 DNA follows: TGTGCCAGCAGTTCAGGGGTCTACGAGCAGTACTTC. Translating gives CASSSGVYEQYF.

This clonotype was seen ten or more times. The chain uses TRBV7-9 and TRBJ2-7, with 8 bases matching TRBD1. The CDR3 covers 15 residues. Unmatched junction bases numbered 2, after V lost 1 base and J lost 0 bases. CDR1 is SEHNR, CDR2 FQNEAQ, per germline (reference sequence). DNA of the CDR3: TGTGCCAGCAGCTTAGGGGGACAGGACTCCTACGAGCAGTACTTC. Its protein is CASSLGGQDSYEQYF.

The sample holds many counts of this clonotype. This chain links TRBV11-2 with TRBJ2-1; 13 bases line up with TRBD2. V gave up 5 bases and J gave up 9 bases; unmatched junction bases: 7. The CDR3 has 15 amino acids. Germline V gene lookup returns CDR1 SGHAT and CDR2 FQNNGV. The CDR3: CASSVLAGGPGEQFF. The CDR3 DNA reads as TGTGCCAGCAGCGTACTAGCGGGGGGGCCGGGTGAGCAGTTCTTC. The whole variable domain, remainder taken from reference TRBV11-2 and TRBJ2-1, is EAGVAQSPRYKIIEKRQSVAFWCNPISGHATLYWYQQILGQGPKLLIQFQNNGVVDDSQLPKDRFSAERLKGVDSTLKIQPAKLEDSAVYLCASSVLAGGPGEQFFGPGTRLTVL.

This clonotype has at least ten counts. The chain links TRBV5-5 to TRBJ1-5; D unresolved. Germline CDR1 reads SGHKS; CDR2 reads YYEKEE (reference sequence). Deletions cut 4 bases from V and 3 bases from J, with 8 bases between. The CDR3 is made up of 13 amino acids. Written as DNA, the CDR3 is TGTGCCAGCAGCCCCGGCCACAATCAGCCCCAGCATTTT. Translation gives CASSPGHNQPQHF.

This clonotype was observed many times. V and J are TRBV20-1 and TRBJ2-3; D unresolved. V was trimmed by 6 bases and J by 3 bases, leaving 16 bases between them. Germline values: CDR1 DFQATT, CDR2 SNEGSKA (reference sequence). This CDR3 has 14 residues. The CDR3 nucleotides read TGCAGTGCCCGGCGAAGTGGGATGACAGATACGCAGTATTTT. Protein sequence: CSARRSGMTDTQYF.

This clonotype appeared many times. CDR3 loop: CASWANTGELFF. The DNA for the CDR3 is TGTGCCAGTTGGGCGAACACCGGGGAGCTGTTTTTT. The gene calls are TRBV28 and TRBJ2-2; D unclear. From germline, CDR1 is MDHEN and CDR2 SYDVKM. Deletions cut 9 bases from V and 0 bases from J, with 5 bases between. The CDR3 loop spans 12 amino acids.

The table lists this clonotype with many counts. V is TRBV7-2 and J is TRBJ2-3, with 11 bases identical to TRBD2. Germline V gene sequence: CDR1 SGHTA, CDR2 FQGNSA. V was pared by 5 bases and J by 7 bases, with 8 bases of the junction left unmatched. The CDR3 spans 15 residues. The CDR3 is CASSPIAGGRNTQYF. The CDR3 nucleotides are TGTGCCAGCAGCCCAATAGCGGGGGGGCGAAATACGCAGTATTTT.

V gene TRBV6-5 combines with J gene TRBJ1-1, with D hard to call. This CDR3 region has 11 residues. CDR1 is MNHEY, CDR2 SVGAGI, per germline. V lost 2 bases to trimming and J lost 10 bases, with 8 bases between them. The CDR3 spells CASSYGQAAFF. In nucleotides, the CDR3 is TGTGCCAGCAGTTACGGCCAGGCAGCTTTCTTT.

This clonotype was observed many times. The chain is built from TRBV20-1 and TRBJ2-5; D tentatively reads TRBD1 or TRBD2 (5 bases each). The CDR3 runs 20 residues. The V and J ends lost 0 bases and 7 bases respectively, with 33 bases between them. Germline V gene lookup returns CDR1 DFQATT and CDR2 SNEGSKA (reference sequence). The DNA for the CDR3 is TGCAGTGCTAGAGATCTCAGGGTCGTTCGGGTTCCTAGCTACGCATGGACCCAGTACTTC. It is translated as CSARDLRVVRVPSYAWTQYF.

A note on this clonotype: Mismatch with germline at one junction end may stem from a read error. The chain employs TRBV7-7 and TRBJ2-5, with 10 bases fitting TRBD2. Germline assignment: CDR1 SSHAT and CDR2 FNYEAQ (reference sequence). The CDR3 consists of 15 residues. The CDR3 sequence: CASSLGASGGETQYF. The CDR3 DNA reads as TGTGCTAGCAGCTTAGGGGCTAGCGGGGGTGAGACCCAGTACTTC. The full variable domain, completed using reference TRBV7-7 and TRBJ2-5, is GAGVSQSPRYKVTKRGQDVTLRCDPISSHATLYWYQQALGQGPEFLTYFNYEAQPDKSGLPSDRFSAERPEGSISTLTIQRTEQRDSAMYRCASSLGASGGETQYFGPGTRLLVL.

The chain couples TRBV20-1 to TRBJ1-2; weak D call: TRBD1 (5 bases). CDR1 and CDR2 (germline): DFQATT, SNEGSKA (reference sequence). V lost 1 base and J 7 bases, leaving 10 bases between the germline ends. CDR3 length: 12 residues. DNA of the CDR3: TGCAGTGCTAGAGGGCAGGGAAGTGGCTACACCTTC. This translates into CSARGQGSGYTF.

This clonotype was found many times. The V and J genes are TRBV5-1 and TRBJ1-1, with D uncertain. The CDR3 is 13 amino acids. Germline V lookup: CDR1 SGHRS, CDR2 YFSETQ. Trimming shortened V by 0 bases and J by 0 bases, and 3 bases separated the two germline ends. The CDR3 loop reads CASSLDVNTEAFF. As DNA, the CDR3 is TGCGCCAGCAGCTTGGACGTGAACACTGAAGCTTTCTTT.

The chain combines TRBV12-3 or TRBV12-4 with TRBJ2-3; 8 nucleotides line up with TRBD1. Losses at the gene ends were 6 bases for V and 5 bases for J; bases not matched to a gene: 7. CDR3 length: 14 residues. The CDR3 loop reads CASSLRGREDTQYF. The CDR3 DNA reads TGTGCCAGCAGCCTCAGGGGGCGGGAAGATACGCAGTATTTT.

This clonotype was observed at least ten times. The CDR3 protein is CASSLINIRDSVSYEQYF. CDR3 nucleotides: TGTGCCAGCAGCCTGATTAACATTCGGGACAGCGTCTCCTACGAGCAGTACTTC. This sequence joins TRBV28 and TRBJ2-7; 7 bases map to TRBD1. CDR3 length: 18 residues. Germline values: CDR1 MDHEN, CDR2 SYDVKM. V dropped 6 bases and J dropped 0; count of bases not matched to a gene: 17.

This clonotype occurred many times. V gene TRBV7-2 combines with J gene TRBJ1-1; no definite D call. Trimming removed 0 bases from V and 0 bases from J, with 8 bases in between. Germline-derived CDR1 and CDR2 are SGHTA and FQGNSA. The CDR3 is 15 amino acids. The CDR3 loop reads CASSLADTLNTEAFF. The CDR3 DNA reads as TGTGCCAGCAGCTTAGCAGACACGCTGAACACTGAAGCTTTCTTT. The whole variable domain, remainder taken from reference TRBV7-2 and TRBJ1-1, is GAGVSQSPSNKVTEKGKDVELRCDPISGHTALYWYRQSLGQGLEFLIYFQGNSAPDKSGLPSDRFSAERTGGSVSTLTIQRTQQEDSAVYLCASSLADTLNTEAFFGQGTRLTVV.

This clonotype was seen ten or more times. The CDR3 sequence: CASSLAGGIGGELFF. The CDR3 DNA sequence: TGCGCCAGCAGCTTGGCGGGCGGAATCGGCGGGGAGCTGTTTTTT. This chain connects TRBV5-1 to TRBJ2-2; D not resolved. This CDR3 is built from 15 residues. CDR1 is SGHRS, CDR2 YFSETQ, per germline. The V end lost 0 bases, the J end lost 7 bases, and 13 bases lay between the germline ends.

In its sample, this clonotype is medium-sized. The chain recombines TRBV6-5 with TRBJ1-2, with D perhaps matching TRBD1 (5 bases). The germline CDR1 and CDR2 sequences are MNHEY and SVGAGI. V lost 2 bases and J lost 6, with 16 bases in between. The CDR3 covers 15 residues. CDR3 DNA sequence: TGTGCCAGCAGTTACGCAGAGGGGCGCTTTGATGGCTACACCTTC. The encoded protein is CASSYAEGRFDGYTF.

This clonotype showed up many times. CDR3 sequence reads: CASSDRGAQPQHF. The CDR3 bases are TGTGCCAGCTCCGACAGGGGAGCTCAGCCCCAGCATTTT. The rearrangement uses TRBV3-1 and TRBJ1-5, with TRBD1 matching over 8 bases. The CDR3 consists of 13 residues. With 8 bases clipped from V and 6 bases from J, the junction kept 6 bases outside the gene matches. In germline, CDR1 is LGHDT, CDR2 YNNKEL (reference sequence).

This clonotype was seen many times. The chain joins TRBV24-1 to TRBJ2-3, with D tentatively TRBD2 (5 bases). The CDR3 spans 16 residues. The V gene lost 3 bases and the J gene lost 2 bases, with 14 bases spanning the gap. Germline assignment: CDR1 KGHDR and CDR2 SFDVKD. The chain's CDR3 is CATSDTSAGLTDTQYF. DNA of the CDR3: TGTGCCACCAGTGATACATCGGCGGGCCTCACAGATACGCAGTATTTT.

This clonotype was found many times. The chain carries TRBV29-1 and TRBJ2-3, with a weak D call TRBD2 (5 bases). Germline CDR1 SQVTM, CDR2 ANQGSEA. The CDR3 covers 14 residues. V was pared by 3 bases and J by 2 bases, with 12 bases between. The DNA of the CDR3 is TGCAGCGTTGAGGTACCGGGGTCCACAGATACGCAGTATTTT. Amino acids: CSVEVPGSTDTQYF.

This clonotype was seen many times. CDR3 protein: CASSQTPTARGSGGGETQYF. In nucleotides, the CDR3 is TGCGCCAGCAGCCAAACGCCGACAGCGCGGGGGAGCGGCGGTGGGGAGACCCAGTACTTC. The rearrangement joins TRBV5-1 to TRBJ2-5, with TRBD2 identical over 7 bases. CDR1 and CDR2 from the germline V gene are SGHRS and YFSETQ. CDR3 length: 20 amino acids. Losses at the gene ends were 4 bases for V and 5 bases for J; bases not matched to a gene: 26.

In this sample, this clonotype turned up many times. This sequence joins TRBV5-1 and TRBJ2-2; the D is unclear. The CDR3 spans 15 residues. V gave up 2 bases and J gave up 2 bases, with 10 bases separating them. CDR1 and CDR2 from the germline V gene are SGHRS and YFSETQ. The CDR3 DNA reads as TGCGCCAGCAGCTTACGATCGGGCAACACCGGGGAGCTGTTTTTT. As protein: CASSLRSGNTGELFF.

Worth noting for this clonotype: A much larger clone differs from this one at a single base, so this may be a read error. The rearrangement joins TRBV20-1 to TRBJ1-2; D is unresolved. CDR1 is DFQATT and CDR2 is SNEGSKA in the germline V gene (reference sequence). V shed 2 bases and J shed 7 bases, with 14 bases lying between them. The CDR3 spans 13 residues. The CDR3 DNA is TGCAGTGCTAGAAAGGACGGTGTGCTTGGCTACACCTTC. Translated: CSARKDGVLGYTF.

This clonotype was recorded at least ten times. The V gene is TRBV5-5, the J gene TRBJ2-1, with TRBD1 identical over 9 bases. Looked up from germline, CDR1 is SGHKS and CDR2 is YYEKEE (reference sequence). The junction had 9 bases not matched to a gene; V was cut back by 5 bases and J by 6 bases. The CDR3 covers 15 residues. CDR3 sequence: CASSSTGGGSNEQFF. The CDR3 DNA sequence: TGTGCCAGCAGTTCGACAGGGGGAGGGAGCAATGAGCAGTTCTTC.

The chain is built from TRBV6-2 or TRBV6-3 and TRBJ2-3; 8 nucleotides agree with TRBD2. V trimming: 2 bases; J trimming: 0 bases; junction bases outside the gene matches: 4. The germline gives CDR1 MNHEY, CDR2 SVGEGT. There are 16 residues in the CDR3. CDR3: CASSYPPSGSTDTQYF. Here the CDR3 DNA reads TGTGCCAGCAGTTACCCCCCTAGCGGGAGCACAGATACGCAGTATTTT.